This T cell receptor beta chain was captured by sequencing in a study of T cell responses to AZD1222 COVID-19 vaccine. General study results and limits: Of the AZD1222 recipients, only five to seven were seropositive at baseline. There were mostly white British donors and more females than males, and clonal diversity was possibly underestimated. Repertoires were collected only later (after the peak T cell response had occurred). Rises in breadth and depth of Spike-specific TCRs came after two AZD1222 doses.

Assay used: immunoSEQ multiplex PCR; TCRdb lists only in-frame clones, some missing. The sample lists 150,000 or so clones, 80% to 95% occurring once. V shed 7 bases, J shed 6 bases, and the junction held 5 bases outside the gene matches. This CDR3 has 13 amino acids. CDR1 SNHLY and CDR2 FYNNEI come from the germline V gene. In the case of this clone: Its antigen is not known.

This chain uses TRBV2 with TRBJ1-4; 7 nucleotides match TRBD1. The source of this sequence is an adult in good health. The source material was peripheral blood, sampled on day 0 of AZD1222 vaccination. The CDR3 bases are TGTGCCAGCAAAGGGGGCGCGCATGAAAAACTGTTTTTT. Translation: CASKGGAHEKLFF. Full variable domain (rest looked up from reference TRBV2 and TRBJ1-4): EPEVTQTPSHQVTQMGQEVILRCVPISNHLYFYWYRQILGQKVEFLVSFYNNEISEKSEIFDDQFSVERPDGSNFTLKIRSTKLEDSAMYFCASKGGAHEKLFFGSGTQLSVL.